The subject of this entry is one T cell receptor (beta chain). The source of the sample is a study of blood T cell repertoires in COVID-19. Background on the study: Acute and convalescent COVID-19 samples came from the United States, Italy and Spain. Sample material is recorded as cDNA or gDNA derived from T cells, B-cell-depleted T cells, or PBMCs.

The CDR3 extends over 15 amino acids. Germline lookup yields CDR1 LGHDT and CDR2 YNNKEL (reference sequence). V shed 4 bases and J shed 1 base, with 12 bases lying between them. As handled by the study authors: Estimation of nucleated cell counts relied on the amplification of reference gene primers. The table came from immunoSEQ multiplex PCR; TCRdb's copy has only in-frame clones and leaves some out. That table is the source of V, J and clone size, and D and trimming were worked out from the DNA. Found here are 95,000 to 110,000 clones, roughly 89% of them singletons; the top ten hold approximately 17%.

V is TRBV3-1 (or the pseudogene TRBV3-2) and J is TRBJ2-3; perhaps TRBD2 as D (6 bases). This TCR came from a woman aged 80 or over in a cohort sampled during active COVID-19. The sample comprised peripheral blood. The CDR3 sequence is CASSRRETGTDTQYF. The CDR3 DNA reads TGTGCCAGCAGCCGGAGGGAGACGGGCACAGATACGCAGTATTTT.